This TCR beta chain is drawn from a study of T cells after yellow fever vaccination. Study observations and caveats: A secondary response was less intense yet reached its peak sooner, at day 5 versus 15. Clones that expanded after primary vaccination mostly reappeared after the booster (just under 98% CD4, about 89% CD8).

Germline trimming cut 5 bases from V and 3 bases from J; bases unmatched to any gene: 9. Germline assignment: CDR1 SEHNR and CDR2 FQNEAQ (reference sequence). The CDR3 runs 15 residues. This clonotype has only a few counts. What it binds is unknown. A universal primer site and UMIs were added as TCR cDNA was made by 5'RACE template switching. TCRdb reprocessed the 5' RACE reads via MiXCR and lists one record per CDR3 protein. This table holds 150,000 to 200,000 distinct CDR3 sequences, approximately 10% found once. The receptor was derived from a man aged 18 to 35 who received the YFV17D yellow fever vaccine. The chain joins TRBV7-9 to TRBJ2-5; 7 positions match TRBD1. The source was CD8+ T cells sorted from PBMCs, collected 45 days after the yellow fever booster vaccination. Written as DNA, the CDR3 is TGTGCCAGCAGCGACGTATTCCAGGGGGAAGAGACCCAGTACTTC. The encoded protein is CASSDVFQGEETQYF. The full variable domain, completed using reference TRBV7-9 and TRBJ2-5, is DTGVSQNPRHKITKRGQNVTFRCDPISEHNRLYWYRQTLGQGPEFLTYFQNEAQLEKSRLLSDRFSAERPKGSFSTLEIQRTEQGDSAMYLCASSDVFQGEETQYFGPGTRLLVL.